The subject of this entry is one T cell receptor beta chain. MiXCR, run by TCRdb on the RT-PCR reads, gives a single entry per CDR3 protein. The table includes 150,000 to 250,000 distinct CDR3 sequences, 41% detected once. The CDR3 is made up of 15 amino acids. Germline V lookup: CDR1 DFQATT, CDR2 SNEGSKA (reference sequence). V gave up 4 bases and J gave up 0 bases, with 15 bases separating them. This record belongs to a study of patients and donors after allogeneic stem cell transplantation. The material sequenced was blood, either unsorted or a sorted T cell fraction (not recorded which). This sequence joins TRBV20-1 and TRBJ1-1, with a weak D call TRBD1 (6 bases). The TCR was taken from a human donor who was either an allogeneic HSCT recipient or a stem cell or donor lymphocyte infusion donor (not recorded which). It is not recorded whose cells these are; they may come from a transplant donor. This CDR3 reads CSAIHYRVLNTEAFF. The CDR3 DNA sequence: TGCAGTGCTATTCACTACAGGGTTCTGAACACTGAAGCTTTCTTT.